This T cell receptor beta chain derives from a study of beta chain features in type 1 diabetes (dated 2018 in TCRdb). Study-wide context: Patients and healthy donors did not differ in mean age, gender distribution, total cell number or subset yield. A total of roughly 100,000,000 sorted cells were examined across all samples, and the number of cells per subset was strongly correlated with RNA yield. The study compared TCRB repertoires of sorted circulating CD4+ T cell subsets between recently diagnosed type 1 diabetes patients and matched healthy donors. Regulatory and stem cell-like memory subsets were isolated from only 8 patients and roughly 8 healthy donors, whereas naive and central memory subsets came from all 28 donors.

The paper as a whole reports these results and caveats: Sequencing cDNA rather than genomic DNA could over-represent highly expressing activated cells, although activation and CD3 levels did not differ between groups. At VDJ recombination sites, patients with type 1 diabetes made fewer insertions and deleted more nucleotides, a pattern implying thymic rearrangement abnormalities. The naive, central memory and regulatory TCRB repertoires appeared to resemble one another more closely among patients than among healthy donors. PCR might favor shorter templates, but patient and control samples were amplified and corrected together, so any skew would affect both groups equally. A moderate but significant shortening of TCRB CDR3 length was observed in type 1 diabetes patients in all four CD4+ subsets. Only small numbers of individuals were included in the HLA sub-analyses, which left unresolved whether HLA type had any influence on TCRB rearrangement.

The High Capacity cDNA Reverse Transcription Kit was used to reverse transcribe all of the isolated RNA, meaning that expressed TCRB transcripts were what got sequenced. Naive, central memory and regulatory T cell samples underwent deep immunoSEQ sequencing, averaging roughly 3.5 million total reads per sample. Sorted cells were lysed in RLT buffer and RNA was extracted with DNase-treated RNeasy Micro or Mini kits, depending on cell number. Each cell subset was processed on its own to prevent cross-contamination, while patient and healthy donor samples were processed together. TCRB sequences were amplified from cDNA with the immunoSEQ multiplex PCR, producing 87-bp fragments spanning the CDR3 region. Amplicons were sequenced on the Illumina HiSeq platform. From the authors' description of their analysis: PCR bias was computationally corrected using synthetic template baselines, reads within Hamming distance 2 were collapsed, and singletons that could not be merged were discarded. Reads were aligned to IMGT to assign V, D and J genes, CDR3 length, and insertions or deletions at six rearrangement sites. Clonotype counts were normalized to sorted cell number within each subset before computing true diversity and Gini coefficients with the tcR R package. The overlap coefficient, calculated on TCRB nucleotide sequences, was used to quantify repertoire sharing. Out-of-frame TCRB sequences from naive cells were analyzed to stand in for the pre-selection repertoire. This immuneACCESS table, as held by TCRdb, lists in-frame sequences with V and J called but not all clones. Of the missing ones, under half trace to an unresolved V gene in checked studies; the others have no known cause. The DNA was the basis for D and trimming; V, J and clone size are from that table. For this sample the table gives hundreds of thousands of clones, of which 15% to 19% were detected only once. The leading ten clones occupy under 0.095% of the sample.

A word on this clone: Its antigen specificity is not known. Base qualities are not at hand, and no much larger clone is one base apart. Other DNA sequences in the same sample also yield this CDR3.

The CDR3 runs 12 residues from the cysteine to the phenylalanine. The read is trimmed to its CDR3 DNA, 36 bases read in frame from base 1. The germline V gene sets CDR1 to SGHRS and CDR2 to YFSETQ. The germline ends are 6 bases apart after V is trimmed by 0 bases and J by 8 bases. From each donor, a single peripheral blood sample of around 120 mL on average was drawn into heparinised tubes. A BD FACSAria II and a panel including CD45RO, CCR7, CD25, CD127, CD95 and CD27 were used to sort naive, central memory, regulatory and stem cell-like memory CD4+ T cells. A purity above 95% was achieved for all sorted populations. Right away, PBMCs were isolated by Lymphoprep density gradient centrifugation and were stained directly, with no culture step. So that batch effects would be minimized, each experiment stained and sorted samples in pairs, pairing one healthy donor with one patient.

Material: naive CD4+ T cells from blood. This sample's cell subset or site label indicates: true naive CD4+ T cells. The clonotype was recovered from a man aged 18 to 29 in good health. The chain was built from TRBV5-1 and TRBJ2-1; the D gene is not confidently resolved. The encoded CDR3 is CASSLVGYEQFF. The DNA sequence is TGCGCCAGCAGCTTGGTGGGGTATGAGCAGTTCTTC.